This T cell receptor beta chain originates from a study of Ad26.COV2.S vaccination and SARS-CoV-2 variants (dated by TCRdb to about 2021). As for the study more broadly: Donors in the vaccine arm were drawn from COV1001, a multicentre, randomized, double-blind, placebo-controlled phase I-IIa trial testing Ad26.COV2.S in healthy adults. Ad26.COV2.S was given intramuscularly at 5x10^10 or 1x10^11 viral particles, as a single shot or as two shots 56 days apart. Sequencing of the TCRbeta repertoire served to evaluate the specificity and breadth of SARS-CoV-2-reactive T cell receptors following Ad26.COV2.S vaccination. A total of approximately 30 samples were included in the TCR-sequenced set, comprising roughly 20 Ad26.COV2.S vaccine recipients, 5 placebo recipients and 8 SARS-CoV-2 convalescent individuals. Trial participants were randomized into five groups of five, in which low-dose or high-dose Ad26.COV2.S was given once or twice, or placebo was given on both occasions. Throughout the experiments and outcome assessment, investigators stayed blinded to trial group allocation. Study-wide conclusions, independent of this receptor: The authors noted that total T cell responses may have been underestimated by the TCR breadth and depth analyses. Vaccine and placebo recipients had comparable non-spike TCR breadth, which fits with the vaccine containing only spike. The study was not powered to compare responses between vaccine doses or regimens. Substantial breadth of spike-specific CD8+ and CD4+ T cell responses was reported after vaccination. Higher spike-specific TCR breadth was observed in Ad26.COV2.S recipients than in placebo recipients (P = 0.0014).

The immunoSEQ Assay was the method used to sequence TCRbeta CDR3 regions. After extraction, genomic DNA underwent amplification by bias-controlled multiplex PCR, followed by high-throughput sequencing. As for the original processing: Collapsing and filtering of sequences were performed to quantify the absolute abundance of each unique TCRbeta CDR3 region. T cell fraction was estimated by normalization of TCRbeta template counts to usable DNA, with usable DNA being measured through amplification of reference genes present in all nucleated cells. Repertoire TCRs were annotated as SARS-CoV-2-specific by exact matching of V gene, CDR3 amino acid sequence and J gene to a known reactive TCR set. The reference SARS-CoV-2 TCR set was derived from MIRA and filtered for enrichment in COVID-19-positive ImmuneCODE repertoires, a step that removed public or cross-reactive TCRs. Using the MIRA antigens, annotated TCRs were further analysed by specific ORF or by position within an ORF. Breadth was defined as annotated unique rearrangements over total unique productive rearrangements; depth was the summed frequency of those rearrangements. Two-sided Wilcoxon rank-sum tests were applied when comparing TCR breadth between groups. TCRdb re-hosts the immuneACCESS table, in-frame sequences only. Its copies lack some clones; in the studies checked, an unresolved V gene accounts for under half of them, and the cause for the rest is not known. V and J calls and clone size are as listed in that table; D and trimming were resolved from the DNA. For this sample the table gives 300,000 to 400,000 clones, of which around four fifths were detected only once. The ten largest clonotypes hold 2.1% of the sample.

Turning to this clone: Its antigen is unknown. No much larger clonotype is one base removed from it; base qualities were not supplied.

Taken with the paper, the label for treatment or condition translates to: around 19 received Ad26.COV2.S at low or high dose, single or two shots; about 5 received placebo; per-sample allocation not given. Repertoires of vaccine and placebo recipients were sequenced from samples taken on day 63 after the first injection. Cohort 1b enrolled 20 to 30 adults aged 18-55 years at a single site in Boston, USA, between 29 July and 7 August 2020. Ad26.COV2.S consisted of a replication-incompetent adenovirus type 26 vector by which a prefusion-stabilized SARS-CoV-2 spike protein from the original Wuhan strain was expressed. This clonotype was obtained from a person aged 18-60 years who received the Ad26.COV2.S COVID-19 vaccine or a placebo. The material was peripheral blood, obtained in a trial of Ad26.COV2.S vaccine versus placebo.

The DNA reads TGTGCCAGTAATGAAGGGGTTGAGAGGCCCCAGCATTTT. Its product reads: CASNEGVERPQHF. The rearranged chain carries TRBV19 and TRBJ1-5; TRBD1 is possibly the D segment (5 matching bases). V was cut back by 7 bases and J by 9 bases, leaving a gap of 16 bases between them. The germline V gene (reference sequence) gives CDR1 as LNHDA and CDR2 as SQIVND. The CDR3 goes from the cysteine to the phenylalanine over 13 residues. Kept here is only the CDR3 DNA, which spans 39 bases and is read in frame from base 1.